The 28 T cell receptor beta chains below all came from one sample that was sequenced in a study of blood T cells in healthy people across ages (dated by TCRdb to between 2014 and 2017). Libraries were made using 5' RACE. The reads were generated on an Illumina HiSeq 2500. A second PCR of roughly 6 to 12 cycles was performed with a sample-barcoded 5' primer and a J-beta primer mix. TCRdb cleaned the public reads at Q25 with fastp, built clones with MiXCR and kept in-frame beta chains. Each record represents a unique CDR3 protein, reported with the most common genes and DNA among its rows. For this sample the table gives 550,000 to 750,000 distinct CDR3 sequences, of which about 21% were detected only once. 3.6% of the sample belongs to the ten largest clones. The sequenced sample was blood. The receptors were gathered from a man between 65 and 80 years old in good health.

This clonotype came up many times. The chain couples TRBV20-1 to TRBJ2-7, with TRBD2 identical over 7 bases. V dropped 5 bases and J dropped 4; count of bases not matched to a gene: 14. The germline gives CDR1 DFQATT, CDR2 SNEGSKA (reference sequence). The CDR3 loop spans 15 amino acids. CDR3 residues: CSAQSPGLKPYEQYF. The DNA for the CDR3 is TGCAGTGCTCAATCGCCGGGACTAAAGCCTTACGAGCAGTACTTC.

The chain combines TRBV12-3 or TRBV12-4 with TRBJ2-1; the D is unclear. This CDR3 has 11 amino acids. V lost 5 bases, J lost 7 bases, and 6 bases lay in between. CDR3 region: CASSVQNEQFF. In DNA form, the CDR3 reads TGTGCCAGCAGTGTTCAAAATGAGCAGTTCTTC.

This chain uses TRBV18 with TRBJ2-2, with TRBD1 matching 7 bases. CDR1 is KGHSH, CDR2 LQKENI, per germline. V lost 3 bases to trimming and J lost 1 base; unmatched junction nucleotides: 5. The CDR3 is made up of 16 amino acids. The CDR3 DNA follows: TGTGCCAGCTCACCCTATCGACAGGGGAACACCGGGGAGCTGTTTTTT. It translates to CASSPYRQGNTGELFF.

The gene calls are TRBV29-1 and TRBJ1-1; no clear D. The germline gives CDR1 SQVTM, CDR2 ANQGSEA. V was trimmed by 4 bases and J by 4 bases, leaving 19 bases between them. This CDR3 contains 15 residues. The CDR3 coding sequence is TGCAGCGTTGCCGAGACGTTCCTGCGGGGCACTGAAGCTTTCTTT. Its protein product is CSVAETFLRGTEAFF.

The count of this clonotype is one. This chain connects TRBV10-3 to TRBJ2-1, with D uncertain. Gene TRBJ2-5 matches the end of the DNA better, so the J call may be wrong. This CDR3 contains 12 residues. Germline V gene data show CDR1 as ENHRY and CDR2 as SYGVKD. The CDR3, as DNA: TGTGCCATCAGTGAGTCGGCGCTGGACCAGTACTTC. Translating gives CAISESALDQYF.

This chain connects TRBV4-1 to TRBJ2-3, with D unclear. Germline V lookup: CDR1 MGHRA, CDR2 YSYEKL. V was shortened by 1 base and J by 0 bases, with 14 bases between the two germline ends. This CDR3 is built from 17 residues. CDR3 residues: CASSQGVGGPSTDTQYF. The DNA for the CDR3 is TGCGCCAGCAGCCAAGGAGTCGGCGGTCCAAGCACAGATACGCAGTATTTT.

This clonotype appeared a single time. The chain links TRBV20-1 to TRBJ2-4; D remains unclear. Germline V gene sequence: CDR1 DFQATT, CDR2 SNEGSKA (reference sequence). The CDR3 runs 15 residues. Deletions cut 3 bases from V and 0 bases from J, with 12 bases between. CDR3 sequence reads: CSARSTSLAKNIQYF. For the CDR3, the DNA is TGCAGTGCTAGGTCAACGTCCCTAGCCAAAAACATTCAGTACTTC.

V gene TRBV10-1 combines with J gene TRBJ2-1, with 8 positions matching TRBD1. The V and J ends lost 4 bases and 6 bases, in that order; junction bases with no gene match: 11. The V gene's germline CDR1 is WNHNN and CDR2 SYGVQD (reference sequence). This CDR3 is 16 amino acids long. The CDR3: CASSGPTGAPVNEQFF. CDR3 DNA: TGCGCCAGCAGTGGGCCGACAGGGGCCCCGGTCAATGAGCAGTTCTTC.

This clonotype was recorded at least ten times. The genes are TRBV28 and TRBJ1-2; D might be TRBD1 (6 bases). Deletions cut 7 bases from V and 4 bases from J, with 13 bases between. CDR3 length equals 13 residues. CDR1 and CDR2 from the germline V gene are MDHEN and SYDVKM. CDR3 bases: TGTGCCAGCACGGGGGCAGGGCTCTATGGCTACACCTTC. This encodes CASTGAGLYGYTF.

This rearrangement joins TRBV9 to TRBJ2-2; D uncertain. The germline gives CDR1 SGDLS, CDR2 YYNGEE. With 3 bases removed from V and 4 bases from J, the gap between germline ends came to 10 bases. This CDR3 is built from 14 residues. The CDR3: CASSAYQGTGELFF. The CDR3 DNA follows: TGTGCCAGCAGCGCCTACCAAGGCACCGGGGAGCTGTTTTTT. Supplemented by reference TRBV9 and TRBJ2-2, the full variable domain reads DSGVTQTPKHLITATGQRVTLRCSPRSGDLSVYWYQQSLDQGLQFLIQYYNGEERAKGNILERFSAQQFPDLHSELNLSSLELGDSALYFCASSAYQGTGELFFGEGSRLTVL.

The rearrangement uses TRBV6-6 and TRBJ2-7; D remains unclear. This CDR3 has 12 amino acids. Trimming took 8 bases from V and 2 from J, leaving 10 bases between them. Germline V gene data show CDR1 as MNHNY and CDR2 as SVGAGI (reference sequence). The CDR3 is CASAPATYEQYF. The CDR3 bases are TGTGCCAGCGCTCCAGCGACCTACGAGCAGTACTTC.

The chain links TRBV3-1 to TRBJ2-3, with TRBD1 as a possible D gene (5 bases). Germline assignment: CDR1 LGHDT and CDR2 YNNKEL (reference sequence). V was cut by 4 bases and J by 5 bases, with 10 bases left in between. The CDR3 is 13 residues long. The CDR3 protein is CASSRAQGDTQYF. The DNA of the CDR3 is TGTGCCAGCAGCCGAGCTCAGGGAGATACGCAGTATTTT.

This clonotype was counted a single time. J is TRBJ2-3 and V is TRBV5-1; D gene unclear. Germline V lookup: CDR1 SGHRS, CDR2 YFSETQ. This CDR3 has 15 residues. The germline V and J ends were trimmed by 2 bases and 0 bases, with 10 bases remaining between them. The CDR3 nucleotides read TGCGCCAGCAGCTTTGACTCCTCTAGCACAGATACGCAGTATTTT. Residues: CASSFDSSSTDTQYF.

This clonotype has only a few counts. The chain uses TRBV10-3 and TRBJ1-4; weak D call: TRBD1 (6 bases). Between the trimmed V and J ends, which lost 3 bases and 4 bases, there was a span of 15 bases. The CDR3 loop spans 16 amino acids. From germline, CDR1 is ENHRY and CDR2 SYGVKD. The CDR3 loop is CAISDRQEGGNEKLFF. CDR3 DNA sequence: TGTGCCATCAGTGACCGCCAGGAAGGGGGTAATGAAAAACTGTTTTTT.

A few counts support this clonotype. CDR3 sequence: CASSDRNQETQYF. The CDR3 DNA reads TGTGCCAGCAGTGACAGGAACCAAGAGACCCAGTACTTC. V is TRBV11-2 and J is TRBJ2-5, with a weak D call TRBD1 (6 bases). Germline CDR1 SGHAT, CDR2 FQNNGV. V lost 6 bases and J 0 bases, leaving 8 bases between the germline ends. The CDR3 has 13 amino acids. Looking up the rest from reference TRBV11-2 and TRBJ2-5 gives the full variable domain: EAGVAQSPRYKIIEKRQSVAFWCNPISGHATLYWYQQILGQGPKLLIQFQNNGVVDDSQLPKDRFSAERLKGVDSTLKIQPAKLEDSAVYLCASSDRNQETQYFGPGTRLLVL.

This clonotype was found a few times. This chain joins TRBV13 and TRBJ1-1; 9 bases map to TRBD1. Per the germline V gene, CDR1 is PRHDT and CDR2 is FYEKMQ (reference sequence). This CDR3 is built from 15 residues. V lost 3 bases and J lost 1; bases outside the gene matches: 3. The CDR3 nucleotides are TGTGCCAGCAGCTTCCCGGGACAGGGGAACACTGAAGCTTTCTTT. Translation gives CASSFPGQGNTEAFF.

The chain joins TRBV5-6 to TRBJ2-7; D call uncertain. V lost 3 bases and J lost 2, with 6 bases in between. The CDR3 has 12 amino acids. Germline CDR1 reads SGHDT; CDR2 reads YYEEEE. DNA of the CDR3: TGTGCCAGCAGCTCTCGGACCTACGAGCAGTACTTC. It yields the protein CASSSRTYEQYF. The whole variable domain, filled in from reference TRBV5-6 and TRBJ2-7, reads DAGVTQSPTHLIKTRGQQVTLRCSPKSGHDTVSWYQQALGQGPQFIFQYYEEEERQRGNFPDRFSGHQFPNYSSELNVNALLLGDSALYLCASSSRTYEQYFGPGTRLTVT.

This chain uses TRBV2 with TRBJ2-7; 10 bases line up with TRBD1. The V and J ends lost 7 bases and 12 bases, in that order; junction bases with no gene match: 3. Looked up from germline, CDR1 is SNHLY and CDR2 is FYNNEI. The CDR3 consists of 10 residues. The CDR3 sequence: CASIWDRGYF. The DNA of the CDR3 is TGTGCCAGCATCTGGGACAGGGGGTACTTC. Full variable domain (missing parts from reference TRBV2 and TRBJ2-7): EPEVTQTPSHQVTQMGQEVILRCVPISNHLYFYWYRQILGQKVEFLVSFYNNEISEKSEIFDDQFSVERPDGSNFTLKIRSTKLEDSAMYFCASIWDRGYFGPGTRLTVT.

The chain carries TRBV11-2 and TRBJ2-1; TRBD1 agrees at 9 bases. The J segment lost 6 bases and the V segment lost 0 bases, leaving 9 bases of the junction unmatched. Germline CDR1 reads SGHAT; CDR2 reads FQNNGV. This CDR3 spans 17 amino acids. Written as DNA, the CDR3 is TGTGCCAGCAGCTTAGAAGGACAGGGGATGTTGTTCAATGAGCAGTTCTTC. This translates into CASSLEGQGMLFNEQFF.

This clonotype was seen only a few times. The genes are TRBV6-2 or TRBV6-3 and TRBJ2-5; 9 nucleotides match TRBD1. The J call may be wrong; the DNA end is better matched by TRBJ2-1. Germline V CDR1 and CDR2: MNHEY, SVGEGT. This CDR3 region has 17 residues. This CDR3 reads CASSTPPRQGGDNEQFF. CDR3 in DNA: TGTGCCAGCAGCACACCCCCGCGACAGGGGGGGGACAATGAGCAGTTCTTC.

Only a few counts were recorded for this clonotype. The CDR3 protein is CASSQVDSGRLDTQYF. The CDR3, as DNA: TGCGCCAGCAGCCAAGTTGATAGCGGGAGGCTAGATACGCAGTATTTT. The chain has TRBV4-1 and TRBJ2-3; 10 bases line up with TRBD2. This CDR3 spans 16 amino acids. The ends lost 1 base at V and 5 bases at J; junction bases unmatched: 6. Per germline, CDR1 MGHRA and CDR2 YSYEKL.

The rearrangement links TRBV6-1 to TRBJ2-5; TRBD1 might be the D (6 bases). The CDR3 consists of 16 residues. CDR1 is MNHNS, CDR2 SASEGT, per germline. V lost 2 bases and J lost 1, with 14 bases in between. The CDR3 sequence is CASSESTGRAQETQYF. CDR3 sequence (DNA): TGTGCCAGCAGTGAATCGACAGGAAGGGCCCAAGAGACCCAGTACTTC.

The J gene is TRBJ1-5, the V gene TRBV2, with a weak D call TRBD1 (5 bases). This CDR3 region has 13 residues. Deletions cut 5 bases from V and 6 bases from J, with 11 bases between. Per the germline V gene, CDR1 is SNHLY and CDR2 is FYNNEI. The CDR3: CASSPGRAQPQHF. For the CDR3, the DNA is TGTGCCAGCAGTCCAGGGCGGGCTCAGCCCCAGCATTTT.

A few counts support this clonotype. The chain has TRBV12-3 or TRBV12-4 and TRBJ2-5, with 11 nucleotides matching TRBD2. The J call is doubtful: the DNA matches TRBJ2-7 better. The CDR3 totals 16 residues. In nucleotides, the CDR3 is TGTGCCAGCAGTTCACAGACTAGCGGGGTCTCCTACGAGCAGTACTTC. This codes for CASSSQTSGVSYEQYF.

In its sample, this clonotype was seen a few times. The rearrangement joins TRBV3-1 to TRBJ2-5, with a weak D call TRBD2 (6 bases). Matching the DNA end better, TRBJ2-7 makes the J call doubtful. Germline V lookup: CDR1 LGHDT, CDR2 YNNKEL (reference sequence). The CDR3 length is 15 residues. In nucleotides, the CDR3 is TGTGCCAGCAGTGCGTCCCCCGGGAGCAACTACGAGCAGTACTTC. The encoded protein is CASSASPGSNYEQYF.

V is TRBV4-1 and J is TRBJ2-5; D may be TRBD1 (6 bases). The J call may not be correct, given that the DNA end is closer to TRBJ2-7. The CDR3 runs to 16 residues. The germline CDR1 and CDR2 sequences are MGHRA and YSYEKL. The CDR3 DNA reads TGCGCCAGCAGCCCGCCGCCGGGACATGGTTTTTACGAGCAGTACTTC. Its translation: CASSPPPGHGFYEQYF.

This chain joins TRBV24-1 and TRBJ1-5, with 7 bases aligning to TRBD1. Germline CDR1 is KGHDR and CDR2 is SFDVKD. This CDR3 spans 14 amino acids. V lost 6 bases to trimming and J lost 4 bases; unmatched junction nucleotides: 5. The CDR3 protein is CATSPDRANQPQHF. CDR3 nucleotides: TGTGCCACCAGTCCTGACAGGGCGAATCAGCCCCAGCATTTT.

This clonotype has a handful of counts. The chain is built from TRBV11-1 and TRBJ2-5, with TRBD1 identical over 9 bases. The germline gives CDR1 SGHAT, CDR2 FQDESV (reference sequence). V dropped 4 bases and J dropped 11; count of bases not matched to a gene: 11. This CDR3 contains 14 residues. CDR3 sequence (DNA): TGTGCCAGCAGCTCGTCCGGGACAGGGAGAGAGCAGTACTTC. Encoded protein: CASSSSGTGREQYF.